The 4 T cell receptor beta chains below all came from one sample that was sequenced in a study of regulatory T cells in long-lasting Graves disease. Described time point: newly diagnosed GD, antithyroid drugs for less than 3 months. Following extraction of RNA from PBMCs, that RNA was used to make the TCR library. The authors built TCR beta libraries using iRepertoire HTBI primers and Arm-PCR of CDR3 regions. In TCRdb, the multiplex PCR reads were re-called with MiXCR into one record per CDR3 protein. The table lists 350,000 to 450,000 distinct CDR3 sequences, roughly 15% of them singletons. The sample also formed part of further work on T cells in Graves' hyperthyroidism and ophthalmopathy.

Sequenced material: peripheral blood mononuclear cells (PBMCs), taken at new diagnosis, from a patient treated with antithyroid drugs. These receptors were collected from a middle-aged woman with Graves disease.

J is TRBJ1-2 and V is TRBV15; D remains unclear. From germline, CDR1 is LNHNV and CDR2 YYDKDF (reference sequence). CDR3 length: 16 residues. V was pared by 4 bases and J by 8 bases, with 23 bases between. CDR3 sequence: CATSKSMLAGREGYTF. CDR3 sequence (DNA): TGTGCCACCAGCAAATCCATGTTGGCGGGAAGGGAAGGCTACACCTTC.

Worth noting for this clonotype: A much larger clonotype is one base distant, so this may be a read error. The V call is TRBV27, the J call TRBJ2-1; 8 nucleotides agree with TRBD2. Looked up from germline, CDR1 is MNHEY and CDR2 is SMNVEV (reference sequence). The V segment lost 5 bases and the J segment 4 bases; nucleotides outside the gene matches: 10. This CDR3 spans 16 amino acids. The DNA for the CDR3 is TGTGCCAGCAGTCTCAATGGTAGCGGGATTTACAATGAGCAGTTCTTC. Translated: CASSLNGSGIYNEQFF.

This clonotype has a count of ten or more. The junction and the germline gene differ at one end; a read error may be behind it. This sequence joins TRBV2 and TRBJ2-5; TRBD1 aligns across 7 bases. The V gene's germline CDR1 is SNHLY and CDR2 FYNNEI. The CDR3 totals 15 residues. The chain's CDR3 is CASSEGRQGQGTQYF. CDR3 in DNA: TGTGCCAGCAGTGAAGGGAGACAGGGCCAAGGGACCCAGTACTTC.

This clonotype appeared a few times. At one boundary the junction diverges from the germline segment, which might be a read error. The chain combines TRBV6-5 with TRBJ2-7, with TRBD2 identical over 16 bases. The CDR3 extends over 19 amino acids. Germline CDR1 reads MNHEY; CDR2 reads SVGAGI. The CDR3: CASSYPGLAGGPPTYERYF. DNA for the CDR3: TGTGCCAGCAGTTACCCGGGACTAGCGGGAGGGCCCCCCACCTACGAGCGGTACTTC.